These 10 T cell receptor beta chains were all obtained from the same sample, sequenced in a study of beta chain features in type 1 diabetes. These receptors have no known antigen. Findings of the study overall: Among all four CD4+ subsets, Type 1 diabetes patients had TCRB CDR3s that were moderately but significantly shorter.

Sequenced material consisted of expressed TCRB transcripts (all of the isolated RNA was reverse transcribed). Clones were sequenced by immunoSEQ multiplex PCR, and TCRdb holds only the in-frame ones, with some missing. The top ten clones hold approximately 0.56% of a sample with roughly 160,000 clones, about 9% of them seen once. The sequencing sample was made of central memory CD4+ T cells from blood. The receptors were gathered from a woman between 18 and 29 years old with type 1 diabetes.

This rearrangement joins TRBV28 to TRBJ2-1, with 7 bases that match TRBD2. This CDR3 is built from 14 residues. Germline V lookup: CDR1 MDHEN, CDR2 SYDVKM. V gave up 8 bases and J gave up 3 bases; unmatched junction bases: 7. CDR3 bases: TGTGCCAGCGTCAGAGCGGGGTTCTACAATGAGCAGTTCTTC. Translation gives CASVRAGFYNEQFF.

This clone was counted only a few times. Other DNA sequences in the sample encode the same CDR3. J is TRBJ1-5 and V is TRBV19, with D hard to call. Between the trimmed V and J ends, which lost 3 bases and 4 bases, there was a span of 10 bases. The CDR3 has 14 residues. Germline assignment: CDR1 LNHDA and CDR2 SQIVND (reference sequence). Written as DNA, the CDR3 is TGTGCCAGTAGTATTCAGACGGGTAATCAGCCCCAGCATTTT. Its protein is CASSIQTGNQPQHF.

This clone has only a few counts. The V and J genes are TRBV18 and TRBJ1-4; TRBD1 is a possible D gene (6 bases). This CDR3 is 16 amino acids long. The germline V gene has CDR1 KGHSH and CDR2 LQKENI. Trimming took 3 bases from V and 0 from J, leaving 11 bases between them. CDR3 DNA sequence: TGTGCCAGCTCACCCAGACAGGCTGCAACTAATGAAAAACTGTTTTTT. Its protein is CASSPRQAATNEKLFF.

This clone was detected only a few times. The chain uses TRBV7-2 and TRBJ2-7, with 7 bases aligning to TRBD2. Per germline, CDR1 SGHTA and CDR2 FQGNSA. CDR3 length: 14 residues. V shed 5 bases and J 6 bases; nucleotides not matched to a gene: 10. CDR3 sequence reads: CASSRSREITEQYF. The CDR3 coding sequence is TGTGCCAGCAGCCGATCGCGGGAGATTACCGAGCAGTACTTC.

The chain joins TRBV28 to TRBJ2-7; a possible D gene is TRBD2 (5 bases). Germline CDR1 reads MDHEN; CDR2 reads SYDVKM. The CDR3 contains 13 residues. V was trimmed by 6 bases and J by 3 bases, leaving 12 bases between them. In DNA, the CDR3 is TGTGCCAGCAGCCGAGGACGGGACTACGAGCAGTACTTC. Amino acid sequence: CASSRGRDYEQYF.

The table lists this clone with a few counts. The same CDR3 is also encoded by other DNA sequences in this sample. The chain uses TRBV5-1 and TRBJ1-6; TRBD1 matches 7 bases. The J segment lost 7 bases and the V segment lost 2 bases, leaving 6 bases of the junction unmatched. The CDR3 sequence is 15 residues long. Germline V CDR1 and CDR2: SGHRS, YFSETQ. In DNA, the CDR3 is TGCGCCAGCAGCTTAAGACAGGGCGGGAATTCACCCCTCCACTTT. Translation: CASSLRQGGNSPLHF.

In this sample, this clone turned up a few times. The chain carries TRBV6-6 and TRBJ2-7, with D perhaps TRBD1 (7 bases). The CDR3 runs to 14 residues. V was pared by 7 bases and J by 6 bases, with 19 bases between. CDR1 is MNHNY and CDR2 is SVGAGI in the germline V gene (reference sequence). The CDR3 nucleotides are TGTGCCAGCAAAGGGGGGTACAGGGGTTCCGAGCAGTACTTC. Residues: CASKGGYRGSEQYF.

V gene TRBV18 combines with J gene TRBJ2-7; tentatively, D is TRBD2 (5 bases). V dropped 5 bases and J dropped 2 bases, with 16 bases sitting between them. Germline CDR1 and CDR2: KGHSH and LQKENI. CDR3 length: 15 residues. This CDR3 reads CASSTGLTFTYEQYF. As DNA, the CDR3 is TGTGCCAGCTCAACCGGACTGACTTTTACCTACGAGCAGTACTTC.

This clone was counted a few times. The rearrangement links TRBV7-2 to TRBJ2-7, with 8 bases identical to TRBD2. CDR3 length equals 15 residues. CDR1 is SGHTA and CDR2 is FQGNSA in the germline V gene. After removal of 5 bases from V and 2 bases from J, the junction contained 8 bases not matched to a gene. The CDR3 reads CASSATSVGPYEQYF. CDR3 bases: TGTGCCAGCAGCGCGACTAGCGTCGGCCCCTACGAGCAGTACTTC.

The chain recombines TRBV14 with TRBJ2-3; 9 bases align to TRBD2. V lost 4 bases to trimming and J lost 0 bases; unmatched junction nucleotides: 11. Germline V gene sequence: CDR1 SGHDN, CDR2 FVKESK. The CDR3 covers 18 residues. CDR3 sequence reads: CASSRSSSSGGSTDTQYF. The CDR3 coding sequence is TGTGCCAGCAGCCGATCCTCCTCGAGCGGGGGGAGCACAGATACGCAGTATTTT.